This TCR beta chain came from a study of early T cells in non-severe SARS-CoV-2 infection (dated by TCRdb to about 2021). Concerning the study at large: Because TCR sequencing was done on bulk RNA from unsorted whole blood, the alpha and beta chains could not be paired.

The paper as a whole reports these results and caveats: VDJdb matching was skewed toward anti-spike CD8 responses and likely underestimated virus-specific expansions, missing private and CD4 specificities.

Its CDR3 holds 13 amino acids, cysteine through phenylalanine. CDR3 DNA only is kept here, 39 bases in frame from base 1. The junction shows trimming of 4 bases on V and 1 base on J, plus 10 bases between the germline ends. Sequences SQVTM (CDR1) and ANQGSEA (CDR2) are obtained from the germline V gene. Of note for this clonotype: This clone's antigen is unknown. Base qualities are not recorded, but no much larger clone differs from it by a single base.

Set within a cohort of healthcare workers in London, UK, this nested case-control study involved weekly PCR testing of nasopharyngeal swabs along with blood sampling. Healthcare workers were recruited between 23 and 31 March 2020, during the week of the UK lockdown, and were followed weekly for up to about 15 weeks. Receptor libraries were prepared by 5' RACE. Data came from a NextSeq 500. In the TCR library protocol, unique molecular identifiers were attached to individual cDNA molecules to correct for PCR bias and sequencing error. Sequencing covered both TCR alpha and beta chains, and within each sample the abundances of alpha and beta sequences were tightly co-correlated. As for how the authors treated the data: Decombinator V4 was used to perform V gene, J gene and CDR3 annotation of TCR sequences. Expanded TCRs were defined as changing significantly between any two time points under a Poisson model with p below 0.0001. TCR abundances were normalised to the total number of TCRs sequenced per sample and were expressed as counts per million. MAIT TCRs were defined by TRAV1-2 paired with TRAJ12, TRAJ20 or TRAJ33, and iNKT TCRs by TRAV10 paired with TRAJ18. A search of VDJdb, accessed on 1 November 2021, was run for TCRs annotated to CMV, EBV and SARS-CoV-2, with TCRs annotated for multiple antigens excluded. Through fastp at Q25 and MiXCR, TCRdb rebuilt clones from the public reads, retaining in-frame beta chains. Every CDR3 protein is listed once, alongside the most common genes and DNA of its rows. TCRdb, not the authors, supplied the V and J calls. The table for this sample lists over 30,000 distinct CDR3 sequences; about 4.9% of them were counted only once. Under 25% of the sample belongs to the ten largest clones.

The rearranged segments are TRBV29-1 and TRBJ1-1; the D gene is unclear. The clonotype originates from an adult who was a healthcare worker with PCR-confirmed SARS-CoV-2 infection or an uninfected control (not recorded which). The sample taken for sequencing was whole blood. The CDR3 in this case is CSVGSSGNTEAFF. The DNA is TGCAGCGTTGGGAGTTCGGGGAACACTGAAGCTTTCTTT.